A single sample gave rise to the 23 T cell receptor beta chains below, sequenced in a study of tumor and adjacent non-tumor tissue in lung cancer. This sample's RNA came from whole unsorted tissue. This non-tumor lung sample came from over 3 cm beyond the tumor edge. Three rounds of nested PCR, following a modified ARM-PCR protocol, produced the TCRbeta library. TCRdb analysed the multiplex PCR reads with MiXCR anew, one entry per CDR3 protein. The table shows around 57,000 distinct CDR3 sequences, with roughly two thirds occurring only once. Sequenced sample: distant non-tumor lung tissue. The receptor source for this set is an older man with non-small cell lung cancer.

Turning to this clonotype: One base away lies a much larger clone, so this may be a sequencing read error. The chain employs TRBV20-1 and TRBJ2-3; tentatively, D is TRBD1 or TRBD2 (6 bases each). The V gene's germline CDR1 is DFQATT and CDR2 SNEGSKA (reference sequence). CDR3 length equals 16 residues. CDR3 sequence reads: CSAPDRTVTSTDTQCF. The CDR3 DNA sequence: TGCAGTGCCCCAGACCGGACAGTCACTAGCACAGATACGCAGTGTTTT.

This chain uses TRBV5-5 with TRBJ2-1; 8 bases are shared with TRBD2. Germline-derived CDR1 and CDR2 are SGHKS and YYEKEE (reference sequence). The CDR3 consists of 19 residues. The ends lost 0 bases at V and 6 bases at J; junction bases unmatched: 17. This chain's CDR3 is CASSLVPPGGKGRANEQFF. CDR3 sequence (DNA): TGTGCCAGCAGCTTGGTCCCGCCGGGGGGGAAGGGCAGGGCCAATGAGCAGTTCTTC. Together with reference TRBV5-5 and TRBJ2-1, the CDR3 gives the full variable domain: DAGVTQSPTHLIKTRGQQVTLRCSPISGHKSVSWYQQVLGQGPQFIFQYYEKEERGRGNFPDRFSARQFPNYSSELNVNALLLGDSALYLCASSLVPPGGKGRANEQFFGPGTRLTVL.

This chain connects TRBV12-3 or TRBV12-4 to TRBJ2-1; 7 positions agree with TRBD2. V trimming: 1 base; J trimming: 12 bases; junction bases outside the gene matches: 3. This CDR3 is 12 amino acids long. For the CDR3, the DNA is TGTGCCAGCAGTTTAGAGACTAGCAGGCAGTTCTTC. Its translation is CASSLETSRQFF.

In this sample, this clonotype turned up a few times. Since a much larger clone is just one base distant, this may be a read error. The CDR3 ends on some other residue instead of the conserved phenylalanine or tryptophan, so this is likely a read error. The chain recombines TRBV29-1 with TRBJ2-7; TRBD1 matches 8 bases. The CDR3 extends over 12 amino acids. The germline CDR1 and CDR2 sequences are SQVTM and ANQGSEA. The V segment lost 4 bases and the J segment 6 bases; nucleotides outside the gene matches: 5. The DNA of the CDR3 is TGCAGCGTTGGCGTGACAGGGGCCGAGCAGTACCTC. Residues: CSVGVTGAEQYL.

Concerning this clonotype itself: A single base separates this from a much larger clone, so it may be a read error. The CDR3 region is CAGRVNGGTEAFF. The DNA for the CDR3 is TGCGCCGGCAGGGTAAACGGGGGGACTGAAGCTTTCTTT. The chain recombines TRBV10-2 with TRBJ1-1, with D possibly TRBD1 on 5 matching bases. Germline CDR1 is WSHSY and CDR2 is SAAADI. The CDR3 covers 13 residues.

The chain uses TRBV6-5 and TRBJ1-6; D possibly corresponds to TRBD1 (5 bases). Trimming removed 7 bases from V and 14 bases from J, with 18 bases in between. Germline V gene data show CDR1 as MNHEY and CDR2 as SVGAGI. CDR3 length: 13 residues. DNA for the CDR3: TGTGCCAGCACTGTGGACATTTCATCATCCCTCCACTTT. Translating gives CASTVDISSSLHF.

V is TRBV6-1 and J is TRBJ2-7, with D perhaps TRBD1 or TRBD2 (5 bases each). Germline lookup yields CDR1 MNHNS and CDR2 SASEGT. This CDR3 contains 14 residues. CDR3 sequence (DNA): TGTGCGTGCAGCGAGTCGGGGCGCGGGTACGAGCAGTACTTC. Protein product: CACSESGRGYEQYF.

This clonotype occurred many times. The chain links TRBV6-1 to TRBJ2-4, with TRBD2 matching 11 bases. The CDR3 is made up of 18 amino acids. Germline assignment: CDR1 MNHNS and CDR2 SASEGT. V was clipped by 6 bases and J by 0 bases; unmatched bases: 10. The CDR3 loop reads CASRGTSGELIAKNIQYF. The CDR3 nucleotides are TGTGCCAGCAGGGGGACTAGCGGCGAATTAATAGCCAAAAACATTCAGTACTTC.

To note about this clonotype: A read error may account for a junction end that differs from germline. The chain is built from TRBV5-4 and TRBJ2-3; D unresolved. Germline CDR1 SGHNT, CDR2 YYREEE (reference sequence). The CDR3 is 16 amino acids. CDR3 sequence reads: CASSSRLGRTTDAQYF. Here the CDR3 DNA reads TGTGCCAGCAGCTCCAGACTGGGAAGGACCACAGATGCGCAGTATTTT.

In regard to this clonotype: A much bigger clone sits one base away, suggesting this may be a read error. This sequence joins TRBV28 and TRBJ2-2; D is perhaps TRBD1 (6 bases). The CDR3 sequence is 15 residues long. Germline CDR1 reads MDHEN; CDR2 reads SYDVKM. The CDR3 DNA reads as TGTGACAGCAGTTCCCCGACAGGAAACACCGGGGAGCTGTTTTTT. This sequence encodes CDSSSPTGNTGELFF.

The chain couples TRBV2 to TRBJ2-1; D gene unclear. Germline-derived CDR1 and CDR2 are SNHLY and FYNNEI. The V and J ends lost 11 bases and 10 bases respectively, with 21 bases between them. This CDR3 contains 13 residues. CDR3 sequence (DNA): TGTGCCCGCGAGACACGCCTATTAGGGGAGCAGTTCTTC. This encodes CARETRLLGEQFF.

By its share, this clonotype is medium-sized (0.01 to 0.1%). V gene TRBV6-5 combines with J gene TRBJ1-5; a weak D match, TRBD1 (6 bases). The germline V gene has CDR1 MNHEY and CDR2 SVGAGI. The CDR3 has 15 amino acids. V shed 8 bases and J shed 3 bases, with 17 bases lying between them. CDR3 in DNA: TGTGCCAGCCAAGGAGGACAGAGTCTCAATCAGCCCCAGCATTTT. Protein: CASQGGQSLNQPQHF.

A word on this clonotype: Possible read error: a much larger clone is one base away. The V and J genes are TRBV6-5 and TRBJ2-6; D unclear. The CDR3 extends over 15 amino acids. Germline CDR1 and CDR2: MNHEY and SVGAGI. CDR3 in DNA: TGTACCACCGTCTCTACCGCGTCTGGGGCCAACGTCCTGACTTTC. Translation gives CTTVSTASGANVLTF.

With respect to this clonotype: This may arise from a read error, as a much more abundant clone is one base away. This is likely a read error, given that the CDR3 carries no conserved phenylalanine or tryptophan at its end. The chain carries TRBV4-1 and TRBJ2-7, with 8 nucleotides matching TRBD2. CDR1 and CDR2 (germline): MGHRA, YSYEKL. This CDR3 contains 16 residues. Trimming at V came to 0 bases and at J to 3 bases, leaving 7 bases not matched to a gene. The CDR3 region has the DNA TGCGCCAGCAGCCAAGAATCGGGGGGGCTCGGCTACGAGCAGTACTAC. Translating it yields CASSQESGGLGYEQYY.

This clonotype has more than one count but fewer than ten. The chain joins TRBV5-1 to TRBJ2-3; 8 bases align to TRBD2. This CDR3 is built from 15 residues. V gave up 2 bases and J gave up 2 bases; unmatched junction bases: 4. The germline CDR1 and CDR2 sequences are SGHRS and YFSETQ. Here the CDR3 DNA reads TGCGCCAGCAGCTTCCGGACTAGCAACACAGATACGCAGTATTTT. Amino acid sequence: CASSFRTSNTDTQYF.

Remarks on this clonotype: It is unclear where the CDR3 begins or ends on the DNA, so no DNA is shown, and the CDR3 is as TCRdb lists it. The J gene is TRBJ2-2, the V gene TRBV11-2; TRBD1 is the table's D call and was not checked against the DNA. The CDR3 is 15 residues long, counting both termini. Germline V lookup: CDR1 SGHAT, CDR2 FQNNGV. The CDR3 region is CASSLVGQGAGELLF.

This clonotype was found a few times. This CDR3 fails to terminate in the conserved phenylalanine or tryptophan, so it likely reflects a read error. The chain has TRBV11-2 and TRBJ2-1; 10 bases agree with TRBD2. The CDR3 spans 16 residues. Germline CDR1 SGHAT, CDR2 FQNNGV. J gave up 10 bases and V 5 bases, and 14 bases lay outside the gene matches. The CDR3 loop is CASSPSTSGAPLEQFS. Written as DNA, the CDR3 is TGTGCCAGCAGCCCGTCCACTAGCGGGGCCCCACTCGAGCAGTTCTCC.

Concerning this clonotype: One end of the junction does not line up with germline, which may come from a read error. The rearrangement links TRBV11-2 to TRBJ2-2; the D gene is possibly TRBD1 (6 bases). The CDR3 is made up of 16 amino acids. Germline V CDR1 and CDR2: SGHAT, FQNNGV. DNA for the CDR3: TGTGCGAGCAGCTCTGGAAGGGGGACGAACACCGGGGAGTTGTTTTTT. Encoded protein: CASSSGRGTNTGELFF.

Comment on this clonotype: Compared with germline, one end of the junction differs, possibly owing to a read error. The chain recombines TRBV4-1 with TRBJ1-1; possible D gene TRBD1, 6 bases. CDR3 length equals 15 residues. CDR1 and CDR2 (germline): MGHRA, YSYEKL. CDR3 sequence (DNA): TGCGCCAACAGCCAGGGGTCTCTTATTGACACTGAAGCTTTCTTT. Its protein product is CANSQGSLIDTEAFF.

This clonotype showed up many times. V and J are TRBV5-1 and TRBJ2-3, with 7 positions matching TRBD2. The CDR3 is 16 amino acids. The ends lost 0 bases at V and 1 base at J; junction bases unmatched: 5. CDR1 and CDR2 (germline): SGHRS, YFSETQ. CDR3 protein: CASSLDLAAGTDTQYF. The CDR3 nucleotides read TGCGCCAGCAGCTTGGATCTAGCGGCTGGCACAGATACGCAGTATTTT.

With respect to this clonotype: An end of the junction does not agree with germline; a read error may underlie this. The V call is TRBV18, the J call TRBJ1-1; TRBD1 agrees at 8 bases. This CDR3 is 16 amino acids long. From germline, CDR1 is KGHSH and CDR2 LQKENI. CDR3 in amino acids: CASSKGQETGNSEAFF. CDR3 DNA: TGTGCCAGCTCGAAGGGACAGGAAACAGGGAACTCTGAAGCTTTCTTT.

Only one count was recorded for this clonotype. CDR3 residues: CVGSLWASSYEQYF. The CDR3 coding sequence is TGTGTCGGCAGCTTGTGGGCCAGCTCCTACGAGCAGTACTTC. This chain links TRBV5-4 with TRBJ2-7, with no clear D. CDR3 length equals 14 residues. Germline V gene data show CDR1 as SGHNT and CDR2 as YYREEE (reference sequence).

Of note for this clonotype: One end of the junction varies from germline; a read error may be responsible. This rearrangement joins TRBV11-2 to TRBJ2-1; the D gene is possibly TRBD1 (5 bases). CDR3 length equals 15 residues. The V gene's germline CDR1 is SGHAT and CDR2 FQNNGV. CDR3 region: CASSLRTSLYKEQFF. In DNA, the CDR3 is TGTGCTAGCAGCTTAAGGACAAGTCTTTACAAAGAGCAGTTCTTC. Full variable domain (outside the CDR3, taken from reference TRBV11-2 and TRBJ2-1): EAGVAQSPRYKIIEKRQSVAFWCNPISGHATLYWYQQILGQGPKLLIQFQNNGVVDDSQLPKDRFSAERLKGVDSTLKIQPAKLEDSAVYLCASSLRTSLYKEQFFGPGTRLTVL.